In this sample, the clone carrying this TCR beta chain turned up a few times. Its matching antigen is unknown. This sample was included in a study of lymphopenia after photon versus proton radiotherapy. General study results and limits: Better survival with proton therapy was suggested as possible, not demonstrated. Under photons, naive T cells and diversity fell while effector/memory populations rose. After lymphocyte nadir, photon-treated repertoires showed oligoclonal expansion, especially CD8+ Temra.

TCRdb's copy holds only in-frame clones and misses some; the assay was immunoSEQ multiplex PCR. Of approximately 62,000 clones in the sample, roughly 83% were seen once. V lost 2 bases and J lost 5, with 15 bases in between. CDR1 and CDR2 from the germline V gene are SGHAT and FQNNGV. CDR3 length: 15 residues. The receptor was isolated from a man between 60 and 75 years old with pancreatic cancer. The material was peripheral blood, obtained from a patient treated with proton-based radiotherapy. The V gene is TRBV11-2, the J gene TRBJ2-5; D gene uncertain. Here the CDR3 reads CASSLPWAALETQYF. In nucleotides, the CDR3 is TGTGCCAGCAGCTTACCCTGGGCCGCTCTGGAGACCCAGTACTTC.